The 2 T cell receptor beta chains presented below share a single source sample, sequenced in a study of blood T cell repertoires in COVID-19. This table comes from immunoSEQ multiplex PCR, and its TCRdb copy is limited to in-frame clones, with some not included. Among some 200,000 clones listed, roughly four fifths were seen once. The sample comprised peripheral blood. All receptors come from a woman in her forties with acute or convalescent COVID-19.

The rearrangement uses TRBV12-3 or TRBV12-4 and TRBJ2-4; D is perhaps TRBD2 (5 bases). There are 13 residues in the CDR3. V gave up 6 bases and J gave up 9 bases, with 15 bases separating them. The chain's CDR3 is CASSPTLVFIQYF. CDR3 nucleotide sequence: TGTGCCAGCAGCCCTACACTAGTATTCATTCAGTACTTC.

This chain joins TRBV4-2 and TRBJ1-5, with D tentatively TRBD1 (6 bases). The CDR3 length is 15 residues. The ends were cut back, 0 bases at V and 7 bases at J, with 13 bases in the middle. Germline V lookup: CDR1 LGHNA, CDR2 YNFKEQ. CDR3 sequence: CASSQDEGVDQPQHF. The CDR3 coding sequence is TGTGCCAGCAGCCAAGACGAGGGGGTGGACCAGCCCCAGCATTTT.